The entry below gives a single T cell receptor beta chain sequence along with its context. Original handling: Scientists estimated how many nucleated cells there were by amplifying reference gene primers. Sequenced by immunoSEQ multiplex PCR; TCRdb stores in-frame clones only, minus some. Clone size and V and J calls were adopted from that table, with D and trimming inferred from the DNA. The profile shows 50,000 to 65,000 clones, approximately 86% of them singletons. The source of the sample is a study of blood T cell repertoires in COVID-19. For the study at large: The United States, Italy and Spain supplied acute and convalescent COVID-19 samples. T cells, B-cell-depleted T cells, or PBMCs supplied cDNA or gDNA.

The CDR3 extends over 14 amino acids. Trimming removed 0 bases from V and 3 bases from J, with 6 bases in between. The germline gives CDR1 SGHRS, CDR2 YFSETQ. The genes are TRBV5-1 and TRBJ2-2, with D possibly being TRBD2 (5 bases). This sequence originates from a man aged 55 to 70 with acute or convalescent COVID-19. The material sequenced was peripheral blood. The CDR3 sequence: CASSLGLHTGELFF. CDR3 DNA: TGCGCCAGCAGCTTGGGACTACACACCGGGGAGCTGTTTTTT.